One sample yielded the 32 T cell receptor beta chains listed below, sequenced in a study of blood T cell repertoires in COVID-19. The protocol was immunoSEQ multiplex PCR, while the TCRdb copy is restricted to in-frame clones and leaves out a portion. The data show roughly 160,000 clones, with approximately 74% seen just once and under 3.5% held by the top ten. Sequencing used peripheral blood. The receptor source for this set is an elderly woman with acute or convalescent COVID-19.

This chain links TRBV7-9 with TRBJ2-1; a possible D gene is TRBD1 (6 bases). The CDR3 is 13 amino acids. The germline V and J ends were trimmed by 5 bases and 10 bases, with 15 bases remaining between them. In germline, CDR1 is SEHNR, CDR2 FQNEAQ (reference sequence). CDR3 nucleotides: TGTGCCAGCAGCCCTGGGGGCCCTTCCGAGCAGTTCTTC. As protein: CASSPGGPSEQFF. The full variable domain, with the rest looked up from reference TRBV7-9 and TRBJ2-1, is DTGVSQNPRHKITKRGQNVTFRCDPISEHNRLYWYRQTLGQGPEFLTYFQNEAQLEKSRLLSDRFSAERPKGSFSTLEIQRTEQGDSAMYLCASSPGGPSEQFFGPGTRLTVL.

This clone was detected a few times. At the DNA level, this CDR3 is encoded by other sequences in the same sample as well. In DNA form, the CDR3 reads TGCGCCAGCAGCTTGGGACAGTACAATGAGCAGTTCTTC. Translating it yields CASSLGQYNEQFF. The genes are TRBV5-1 and TRBJ2-1, with a possible D match to TRBD1 (5 bases). Between the trimmed V and J ends, which lost 0 bases and 4 bases, there was a span of 5 bases. This CDR3 spans 13 amino acids. CDR1 is SGHRS and CDR2 is YFSETQ in the germline V gene.

The chain uses TRBV5-1 and TRBJ2-7, with 7 bases matching TRBD1. The V gene end was trimmed by 4 bases and the J gene end by 4 bases; junction bases not matched to a gene: 11. The CDR3 length is 15 residues. Germline-derived CDR1 and CDR2 are SGHRS and YFSETQ. CDR3 nucleotide sequence: TGCGCCAGCAGCACCTCTACAGGGGTTTTGTACGAGCAGTACTTC. Translated, it gives CASSTSTGVLYEQYF.

J is TRBJ2-2 and V is TRBV5-8; 7 nucleotides line up with TRBD2. The CDR3 is made up of 17 amino acids. V was pared by 2 bases and J by 9 bases, with 16 bases of the junction left unmatched. Germline V gives CDR1 SGHTS, CDR2 YDEGEE. The CDR3: CASSFSLTGGSIRELFF. CDR3 in DNA: TGTGCCAGCAGCTTTTCCTTAACCGGCGGGAGTATCCGGGAGCTGTTTTTT.

The rearrangement joins TRBV9 to TRBJ2-7; 7 nucleotides match TRBD2. Germline CDR1 SGDLS, CDR2 YYNGEE. The CDR3 spans 15 residues. Unmatched junction bases numbered 6, after V lost 0 bases and J lost 3 bases. The CDR3 loop reads CASSVALTSDYEQYF. The CDR3 DNA follows: TGTGCCAGCAGCGTAGCTCTTACTAGCGACTACGAGCAGTACTTC.

The chain joins TRBV2 to TRBJ2-7, with 9 bases fitting TRBD2. Germline V lookup: CDR1 SNHLY, CDR2 FYNNEI. V shed 4 bases and J 1 base; nucleotides not matched to a gene: 2. The CDR3 contains 14 residues. This CDR3 is CASSGLAASYEQYF. In DNA form, the CDR3 reads TGTGCCAGCAGTGGACTAGCGGCTTCCTACGAGCAGTACTTC.

This sequence joins TRBV5-4 and TRBJ2-3; the D gene is possibly TRBD1 (6 bases). This CDR3 is built from 15 residues. V dropped 4 bases and J dropped 4 bases, with 16 bases sitting between them. CDR1 SGHNT and CDR2 YYREEE come from the germline V gene (reference sequence). The CDR3 nucleotides read TGTGCCAGCAGCCCCCGATTCAGGGGTGCAGATACGCAGTATTTT. Protein product: CASSPRFRGADTQYF.

The chain links TRBV3-1 (or the pseudogene TRBV3-2) to TRBJ2-3; weak D call: TRBD2 (6 bases). Trimming took 4 bases from V and 2 from J, leaving 10 bases between them. Germline-derived CDR1 and CDR2 are LGHDT and YNNKEL (reference sequence). This CDR3 comprises 14 residues. This CDR3 is CASSPGSSTDTQYF. CDR3 coding DNA: TGTGCCAGCAGCCCCGGGAGCTCCACAGATACGCAGTATTTT.

The chain carries TRBV19 and TRBJ1-1; 10 nucleotides line up with TRBD1. Germline V gene lookup returns CDR1 LNHDA and CDR2 SQIVND (reference sequence). After removal of 6 bases from V and 10 bases from J, the junction contained 14 bases not matched to a gene. The CDR3 is made up of 15 amino acids. In DNA form, the CDR3 reads TGTGCCAGTAGGGGTGACGAGGGGACAGGGGTTCGAGCTTTCTTT. It translates to CASRGDEGTGVRAFF.

The chain has TRBV27 and TRBJ2-3, with a possible D match to TRBD1 (5 bases). From germline, CDR1 is MNHEY and CDR2 SMNVEV (reference sequence). The CDR3 length is 13 residues. V lost 6 bases and J lost 4, with 11 bases in between. CDR3 nucleotide sequence: TGTGCCAGCAGCGACAGACCCGCAGATACGCAGTATTTT. The encoded protein is CASSDRPADTQYF.

V usage is TRBV6-6 and J usage is TRBJ2-3; D gene unclear. V lost 6 bases and J 2 bases, leaving 12 bases between the germline ends. The CDR3 is made up of 14 amino acids. CDR1 is MNHNY and CDR2 is SVGAGI in the germline V gene (reference sequence). The DNA for the CDR3 is TGTGCCAGCAGCCAGAGACAAGACACAGATACGCAGTATTTT. Its translation is CASSQRQDTDTQYF.

CDR3 sequence: CAGGGTLVSYNEQFF. The CDR3 nucleotides read TGTGCCGGGGGGGGGACCCTAGTCTCCTACAATGAGCAGTTCTTC. The chain couples TRBV21-1 to TRBJ2-1; the table names TRBD2, a call not compared with the DNA. TRBV21-1 constitutes a pseudogene. The CDR3 has 15 residues.

The V call is TRBV10-3, the J call TRBJ2-5, with 8 bases lining up with TRBD2. The CDR3 contains 15 residues. V dropped 4 bases and J dropped 2; count of bases not matched to a gene: 6. In germline, CDR1 is ENHRY, CDR2 SYGVKD. In nucleotides, the CDR3 is TGTGCCATCAGTGGGACTAGCCGGAGTCAAGAGACCCAGTACTTC. It codes for CAISGTSRSQETQYF.

The chain employs TRBV5-1 and TRBJ2-5; TRBD1 matches at 12 bases. Germline V lookup: CDR1 SGHRS, CDR2 YFSETQ. V shed 7 bases, J shed 4 bases, and the junction held 8 bases outside the gene matches. The CDR3 is made up of 15 amino acids. CDR3 in amino acids: CASRDRGRGGETQYF. The CDR3 region has the DNA TGCGCCAGCCGGGACAGGGGGCGCGGGGGAGAGACCCAGTACTTC.

The chain joins TRBV6-2 or TRBV6-3 to TRBJ2-7, with 14 bases aligning to TRBD2. Germline trimming cut 0 bases from V and 6 bases from J; bases unmatched to any gene: 7. The germline V gene encodes CDR1 MNHEY and CDR2 SVGEGT. The CDR3 loop spans 17 amino acids. The CDR3, as DNA: TGTGCCAGCAGTTACTCAGGGACTAGCGGGAGTTCCCTCGAGCAGTACTTC. This sequence encodes CASSYSGTSGSSLEQYF.

The V and J genes are TRBV18 and TRBJ1-5, with 8 bases aligning to TRBD1. Germline V gene data show CDR1 as KGHSH and CDR2 as LQKENI. The CDR3 consists of 14 residues. The junction had 8 bases not matched to a gene; V was cut back by 6 bases and J by 7 bases. The CDR3 DNA follows: TGTGCCAGCTCCCCCGGACAGGGAAGGCAGCCCCAGCATTTT. Translation gives CASSPGQGRQPQHF.

J is TRBJ2-3 and V is TRBV4-1; tentatively, D is TRBD2 (6 bases). The CDR3 length is 15 residues. V shed 0 bases and J shed 6 bases, with 13 bases lying between them. CDR1 is MGHRA, CDR2 YSYEKL, per germline. The CDR3, as DNA: TGCGCCAGCAGCCAAGATAGGGACTCGATGGATACGCAGTATTTT. Translating gives CASSQDRDSMDTQYF.

V and J are TRBV6-1 and TRBJ2-2; D is uncertain. V lost 2 bases and J lost 1, with 5 bases in between. The CDR3 is made up of 14 amino acids. The V gene's germline CDR1 is MNHNS and CDR2 SASEGT. In DNA, the CDR3 is TGTGCCAGCAGTGAATGGCAGAACACCGGGGAGCTGTTTTTT. Its translation is CASSEWQNTGELFF.

The chain uses TRBV11-2 and TRBJ2-5, with 7 nucleotides matching TRBD2. After removal of 5 bases from V and 2 bases from J, the junction contained 5 bases not matched to a gene. In germline, CDR1 is SGHAT, CDR2 FQNNGV. This CDR3 contains 14 residues. CDR3 protein: CASSITSAQETQYF. The CDR3, as DNA: TGTGCCAGCAGCATTACTAGCGCTCAAGAGACCCAGTACTTC.

The CDR3 sequence is CASSFGDSTYNEQFF. CDR3 bases: TGCGCCAGCAGCTTCGGGGACTCAACATACAATGAGCAGTTCTTC. This chain joins TRBV5-1 and TRBJ2-1, with D perhaps TRBD2 (6 bases). The V and J ends lost 2 bases and 4 bases respectively, with 13 bases between them. The CDR3 spans 15 residues. The V gene's germline CDR1 is SGHRS and CDR2 YFSETQ.

In this sample, this clone turned up once. This rearrangement joins TRBV7-2 to TRBJ1-1, with D unclear. The CDR3 spans 14 residues. Trimming took 1 base from V and 1 from J, leaving 7 bases between them. Germline V gene data show CDR1 as SGHTA and CDR2 as FQGNSA. The CDR3 region is CASSLGHTNTEAFF. CDR3 bases: TGTGCCAGCAGCTTAGGACACACGAACACTGAAGCTTTCTTT.

Written as DNA, the CDR3 is TGTGCCAGCAGTTCCCGGACTAGCGGGAGAGGAGAGACCCAGTACTTC. Translated, it gives CASSSRTSGRGETQYF. The chain combines TRBV28 with TRBJ2-5, with TRBD2 matching 13 bases. The CDR3 extends over 16 amino acids. The V segment lost 4 bases and the J segment 4 bases; nucleotides outside the gene matches: 6. Germline V gene sequence: CDR1 MDHEN, CDR2 SYDVKM. The whole variable domain, filled in from reference TRBV28 and TRBJ2-5, reads DVKVTQSSRYLVKRTGEKVFLECVQDMDHENMFWYRQDPGLGLRLIYFSYDVKMKEKGDIPEGYSVSREKKERFSLILESASTNQTSMYLCASSSRTSGRGETQYFGPGTRLLVL.

The sample holds many counts of this clone. The V and J genes are TRBV9 and TRBJ2-7, with 11 bases that match TRBD2. CDR3 size: 16 residues. CDR1 and CDR2 (germline): SGDLS, YYNGEE. V lost 0 bases and J lost 4; bases outside the gene matches: 6. For the CDR3, the DNA is TGTGCCAGCAGCGTAGAGGCTAGCGGGAGGAGGTACGAGCAGTACTTC. This gives the protein CASSVEASGRRYEQYF.

The V and J genes are TRBV5-8 and TRBJ1-5; D gene uncertain. This CDR3 is 14 amino acids long. Trimming took off 1 base at V and 3 bases at J, with 8 bases between the two ends. CDR1 is SGHTS and CDR2 is YDEGEE in the germline V gene. CDR3 sequence: CASSLRENNQPQHF. Written as DNA, the CDR3 is TGTGCCAGCAGCTTGAGGGAGAACAATCAGCCCCAGCATTTT.

V usage is TRBV7-2 and J usage is TRBJ1-2; the D is unclear. The CDR3 contains 14 residues. Trimming removed 2 bases at V and 8 bases at J, with 15 bases between. From germline, CDR1 is SGHTA and CDR2 FQGNSA. The CDR3 is CASSLLEAIGGYTF. The CDR3 DNA sequence: TGTGCCAGCAGCTTATTGGAGGCCATCGGGGGCTACACCTTC.

This clone was seen once. The chain is built from TRBV6-2 or TRBV6-3 and TRBJ1-2, with 7 bases identical to TRBD1. This CDR3 is 14 amino acids long. The V gene end was trimmed by 3 bases and the J gene end by 8 bases; junction bases not matched to a gene: 9. Looked up from germline, CDR1 is MNHEY and CDR2 is SVGEGT. CDR3 sequence reads: CASSYLDRAGGYTF. For the CDR3, the DNA is TGTGCCAGCAGTTATCTCGACAGGGCGGGCGGCTACACCTTC.

This clone was observed a handful of times. The rearrangement links TRBV9 to TRBJ2-5; 14 bases are shared with TRBD2. V lost 0 bases and J lost 5; bases outside the gene matches: 9. CDR3 length equals 18 residues. CDR1 and CDR2 from the germline V gene are SGDLS and YYNGEE. The CDR3 sequence: CASSVATGTSGSLETQYF. CDR3 nucleotide sequence: TGTGCCAGCAGCGTAGCTACCGGGACTAGCGGGAGTCTGGAGACCCAGTACTTC.

This clone was counted once. The chain has TRBV11-2 and TRBJ2-3; 10 bases fit TRBD1. The CDR3 spans 16 residues. The germline CDR1 and CDR2 sequences are SGHAT and FQNNGV. The V segment lost 5 bases and the J segment 6 bases; nucleotides outside the gene matches: 11. This CDR3 reads CASSRPGTGAADTQYF. The CDR3 bases are TGTGCCAGCAGCCGTCCCGGGACAGGGGCGGCGGATACGCAGTATTTT.

The CDR3 bases are TGTGCCAGCAGTTTATTCGGACAGGTGACCTACGAGCAGTACTTC. Its translation is CASSLFGQVTYEQYF. The chain is built from TRBV27 and TRBJ2-7; 7 bases map to TRBD1. The V and J ends lost 1 base and 2 bases, in that order; junction bases with no gene match: 5. Germline CDR1 reads MNHEY; CDR2 reads SMNVEV (reference sequence). The CDR3 sequence is 15 residues long.

This sequence joins TRBV9 and TRBJ1-3; TRBD1 aligns across 7 bases. The J segment lost 4 bases and the V segment lost 0 bases, leaving 1 base of the junction unmatched. The CDR3 has 14 residues. Germline values: CDR1 SGDLS, CDR2 YYNGEE. The CDR3: CASSVGGQGNTIYF. In nucleotides, the CDR3 is TGTGCCAGCAGCGTAGGGGGACAGGGAAACACCATATATTTT.

V is TRBV4-2 and J is TRBJ1-1; 11 nucleotides match TRBD1. Germline trimming cut 4 bases from V and 0 bases from J; bases unmatched to any gene: 4. Germline V gene data show CDR1 as LGHNA and CDR2 as YNFKEQ. The CDR3 runs to 16 residues. The CDR3 coding sequence is TGTGCCAGCAGCCTTGGGACAGGGGGACTGAACACTGAAGCTTTCTTT. Translated: CASSLGTGGLNTEAFF.

The V gene is TRBV6-5, the J gene TRBJ2-3; D is unclear. Germline CDR1 is MNHEY and CDR2 is SVGAGI. Deletions cut 6 bases from V and 3 bases from J, with 10 bases between. The CDR3 spans 13 residues. The CDR3 sequence: CASRLFRTDTQYF. Here the CDR3 DNA reads TGTGCCAGCAGGCTGTTTCGGACAGATACGCAGTATTTT.